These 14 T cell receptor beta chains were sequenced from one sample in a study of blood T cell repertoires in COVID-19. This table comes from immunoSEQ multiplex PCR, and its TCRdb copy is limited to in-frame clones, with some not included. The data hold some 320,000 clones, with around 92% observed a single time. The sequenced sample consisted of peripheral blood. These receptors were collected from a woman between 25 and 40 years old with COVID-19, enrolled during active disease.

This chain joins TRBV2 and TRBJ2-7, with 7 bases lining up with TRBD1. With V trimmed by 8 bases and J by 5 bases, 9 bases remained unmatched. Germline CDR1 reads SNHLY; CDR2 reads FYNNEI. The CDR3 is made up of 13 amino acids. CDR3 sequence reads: CASEGQFTNEQYF. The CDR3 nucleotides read TGTGCCAGCGAGGGACAGTTCACGAACGAGCAGTACTTC. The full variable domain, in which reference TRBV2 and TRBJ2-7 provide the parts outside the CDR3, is EPEVTQTPSHQVTQMGQEVILRCVPISNHLYFYWYRQILGQKVEFLVSFYNNEISEKSEIFDDQFSVERPDGSNFTLKIRSTKLEDSAMYFCASEGQFTNEQYFGPGTRLTVT.

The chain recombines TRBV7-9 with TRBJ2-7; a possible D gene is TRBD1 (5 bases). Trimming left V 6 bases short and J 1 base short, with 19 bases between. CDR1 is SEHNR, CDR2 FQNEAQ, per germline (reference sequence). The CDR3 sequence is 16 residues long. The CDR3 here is CASSLTRGHPSYEQYF. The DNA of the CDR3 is TGTGCCAGCAGTCTGACGAGAGGACATCCGTCCTACGAGCAGTACTTC.

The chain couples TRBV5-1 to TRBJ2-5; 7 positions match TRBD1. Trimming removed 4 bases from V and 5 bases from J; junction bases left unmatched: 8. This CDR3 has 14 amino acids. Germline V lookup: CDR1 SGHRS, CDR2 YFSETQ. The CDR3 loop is CASSETTGRETQYF. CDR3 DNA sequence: TGCGCCAGCAGCGAAACGACAGGGCGGGAGACCCAGTACTTC.

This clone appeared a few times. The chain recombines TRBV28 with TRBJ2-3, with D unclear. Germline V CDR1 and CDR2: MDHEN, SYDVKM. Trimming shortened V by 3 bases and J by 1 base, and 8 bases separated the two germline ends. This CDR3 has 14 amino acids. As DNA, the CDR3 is TGTGCCAGCAGTTTTCTCAGTGGCACAGATACGCAGTATTTT. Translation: CASSFLSGTDTQYF.

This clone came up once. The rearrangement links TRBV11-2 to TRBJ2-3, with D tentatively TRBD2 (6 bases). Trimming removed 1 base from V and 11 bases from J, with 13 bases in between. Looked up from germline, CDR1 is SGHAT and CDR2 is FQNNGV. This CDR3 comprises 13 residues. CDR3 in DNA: TGTGCCAGCAGCTTAGGGGAGGTCCCGGGGCAGTATTTT. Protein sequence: CASSLGEVPGQYF.

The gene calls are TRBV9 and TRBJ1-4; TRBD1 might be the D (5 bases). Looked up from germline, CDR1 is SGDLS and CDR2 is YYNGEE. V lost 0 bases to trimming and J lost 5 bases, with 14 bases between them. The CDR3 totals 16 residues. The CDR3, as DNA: TGTGCCAGCAGCGTAGGAAGGGGCAGACCGAATGAAAAACTGTTTTTT. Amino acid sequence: CASSVGRGRPNEKLFF.

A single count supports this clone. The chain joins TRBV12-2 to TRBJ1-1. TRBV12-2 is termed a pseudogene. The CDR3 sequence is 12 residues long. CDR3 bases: TGTGCAAGTCGCTTTTCCCGCGCTGAAGCTTTCTTT. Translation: CASRFSRAEAFF.

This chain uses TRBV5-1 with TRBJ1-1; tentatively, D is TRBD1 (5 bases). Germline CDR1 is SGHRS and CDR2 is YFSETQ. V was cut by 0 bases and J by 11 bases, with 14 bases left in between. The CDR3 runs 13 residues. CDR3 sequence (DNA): TGCGCCAGCAGCTTGGCTACCGGGGACTCGGCTTTCTTT. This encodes CASSLATGDSAFF.

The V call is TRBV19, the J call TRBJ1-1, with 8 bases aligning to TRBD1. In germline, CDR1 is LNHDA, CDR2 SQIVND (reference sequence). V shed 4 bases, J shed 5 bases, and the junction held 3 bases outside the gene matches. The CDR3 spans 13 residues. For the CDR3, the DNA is TGTGCCAGTAGTACGGGACAGGATACTGAAGCTTTCTTT. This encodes CASSTGQDTEAFF.

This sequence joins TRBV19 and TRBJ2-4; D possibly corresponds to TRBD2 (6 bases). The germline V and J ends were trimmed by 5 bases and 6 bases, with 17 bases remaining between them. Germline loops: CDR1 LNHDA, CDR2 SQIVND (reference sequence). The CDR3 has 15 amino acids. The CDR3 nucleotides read TGTGCCAGTAGTTTCGTCGGGGGACCGGGAAACATTCAGTACTTC. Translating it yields CASSFVGGPGNIQYF.

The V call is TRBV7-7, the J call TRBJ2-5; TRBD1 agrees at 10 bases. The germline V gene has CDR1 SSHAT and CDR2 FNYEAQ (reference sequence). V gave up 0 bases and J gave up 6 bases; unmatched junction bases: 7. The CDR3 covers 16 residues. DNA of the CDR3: TGTGCCAGCAGCTTAGCGGGGGGGGACAGGGGTCAGACCCAGTACTTC. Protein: CASSLAGGDRGQTQYF. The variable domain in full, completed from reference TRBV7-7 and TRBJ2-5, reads GAGVSQSPRYKVTKRGQDVTLRCDPISSHATLYWYQQALGQGPEFLTYFNYEAQPDKSGLPSDRFSAERPEGSISTLTIQRTEQRDSAMYRCASSLAGGDRGQTQYFGPGTRLLVL.

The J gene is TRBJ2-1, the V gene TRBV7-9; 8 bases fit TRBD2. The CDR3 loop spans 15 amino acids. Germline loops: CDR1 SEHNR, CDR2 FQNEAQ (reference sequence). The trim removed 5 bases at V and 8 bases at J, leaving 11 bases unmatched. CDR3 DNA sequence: TGTGCCAGCAGCCAGACGGGGGGGATTTCCTATGAGCAGTTCTTC. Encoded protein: CASSQTGGISYEQFF.

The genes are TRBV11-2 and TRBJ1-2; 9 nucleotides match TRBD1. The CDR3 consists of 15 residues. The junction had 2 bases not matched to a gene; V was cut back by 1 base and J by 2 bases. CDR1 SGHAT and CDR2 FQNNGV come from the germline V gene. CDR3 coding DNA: TGTGCCAGCAGCTTAGTCGGACAGGGGAACTATGGCTACACCTTC. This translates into CASSLVGQGNYGYTF.

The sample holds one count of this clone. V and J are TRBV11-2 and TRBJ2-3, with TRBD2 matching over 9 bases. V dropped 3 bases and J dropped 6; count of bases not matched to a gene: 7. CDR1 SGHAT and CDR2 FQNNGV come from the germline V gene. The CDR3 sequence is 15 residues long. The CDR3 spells CASSLVAGVGDTQYF. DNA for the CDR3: TGTGCCAGCAGCTTGGTAGCGGGGGTAGGGGATACGCAGTATTTT.